These 13 T cell receptor beta chains were sequenced from one sample in a study of blood T cell repertoires in COVID-19. Here immunoSEQ multiplex PCR was the method, and the copy in TCRdb shows in-frame clones only, minus some. In the table there are hundreds of thousands of clones, roughly 84% of which are singletons. What was sequenced was PBMCs or T cells enriched from blood (not recorded which). The origin of the receptors is a woman in her 30s who had recovered from COVID-19.

Only one count was recorded for this clone. The V and J genes are TRBV28 and TRBJ1-2; 7 bases align to TRBD1. This CDR3 region has 15 residues. The V and J ends lost 3 bases and 0 bases, in that order; junction bases with no gene match: 4. Germline V gene sequence: CDR1 MDHEN, CDR2 SYDVKM. CDR3 amino acids: CASSLGQPSNYGYTF. CDR3 in DNA: TGTGCCAGCAGTTTGGGACAGCCTTCTAACTATGGCTACACCTTC.

This clone was detected once. V usage is TRBV12-5 and J usage is TRBJ1-2; TRBD1 agrees at 7 bases. V dropped 0 bases and J dropped 7; count of bases not matched to a gene: 5. The CDR3 length is 14 residues. The germline gives CDR1 LGHNT, CDR2 FRNRAP. CDR3 protein: CASGLVQGRSGYTF. The CDR3 DNA is TGTGCTAGTGGTTTGGTACAGGGGCGAAGTGGCTACACCTTC.

About this clone itself: The sample contains more than one DNA sequence encoding this CDR3. The V call is TRBV29-1, the J call TRBJ2-5; 7 bases map to TRBD1. Trimming took 5 bases from V and 5 from J; bases not matched to a gene: 5. This CDR3 has 12 amino acids. CDR1 is SQVTM, CDR2 ANQGSEA, per germline. CDR3 bases: TGCAGCGTTTGGACAGGAGGCGAGACCCAGTACTTC. Residues: CSVWTGGETQYF.

V and J are TRBV7-6 and TRBJ2-3; the D is unclear. Trimming shortened V by 2 bases and J by 6 bases, and 15 bases separated the two germline ends. The germline gives CDR1 SGHVS, CDR2 FNYEAQ. CDR3 length: 15 residues. The CDR3 DNA is TGTGCCAGCAGCTTACAGATTTCGTTTTCGGATACGCAGTATTTT. Amino acid sequence: CASSLQISFSDTQYF.

V is TRBV6-5 and J is TRBJ2-2, with D maybe TRBD1 (6 bases). V lost 8 bases, J lost 4 bases, and 14 bases lay in between. Germline V CDR1 and CDR2: MNHEY, SVGAGI. The CDR3 has 14 amino acids. CDR3 loop: CASSTDRFTGELFF. Here the CDR3 DNA reads TGTGCCAGCTCAACTGACAGGTTCACCGGGGAGCTGTTTTTT.

This chain joins TRBV9 and TRBJ2-5, with D possibly being TRBD2 (7 bases). This CDR3 contains 15 residues. Germline assignment: CDR1 SGDLS and CDR2 YYNGEE. V lost 0 bases and J 5 bases, leaving 14 bases between the germline ends. CDR3: CASSVATGGRETQYF. The DNA for the CDR3 is TGTGCCAGCAGCGTAGCTACGGGGGGCCGGGAGACCCAGTACTTC. Full variable domain (outside the CDR3, taken from reference TRBV9 and TRBJ2-5): DSGVTQTPKHLITATGQRVTLRCSPRSGDLSVYWYQQSLDQGLQFLIQYYNGEERAKGNILERFSAQQFPDLHSELNLSSLELGDSALYFCASSVATGGRETQYFGPGTRLLVL.

This clone was counted a single time. The genes are TRBV5-5 and TRBJ2-7; 7 nucleotides align to TRBD1. V was pared by 0 bases and J by 5 bases, with 5 bases of the junction left unmatched. The CDR3 has 14 residues. Germline V gene data show CDR1 as SGHKS and CDR2 as YYEKEE (reference sequence). The CDR3 DNA follows: TGTGCCAGCAGCTTGGTAGGGGGCGCGGACGAGCAGTACTTC. Protein: CASSLVGGADEQYF.

In this sample, this clone turned up once. The chain uses TRBV7-9 and TRBJ1-2; 9 bases agree with TRBD1. The CDR3 is 17 amino acids. Per germline, CDR1 SEHNR and CDR2 FQNEAQ (reference sequence). V was pared by 3 bases and J by 6 bases, with 14 bases of the junction left unmatched. Written as DNA, the CDR3 is TGTGCCAGCAGCTTCCTCCACCTCGACAGGGGGATGCATGGCTACACCTTC. Translating gives CASSFLHLDRGMHGYTF.

This clone was found once. The rearrangement uses TRBV7-9 and TRBJ2-2; 9 nucleotides match TRBD1. Trimming removed 4 bases from V and 2 bases from J; junction bases left unmatched: 5. The CDR3 runs 16 residues. CDR1 is SEHNR, CDR2 FQNEAQ, per germline (reference sequence). CDR3 coding DNA: TGTGCCAGCAGCTCAGGACAGGGGCTTAACACCGGGGAGCTGTTTTTT. This gives the protein CASSSGQGLNTGELFF.

The chain employs TRBV2 and TRBJ1-1, with 9 bases fitting TRBD1. The V gene end was trimmed by 6 bases and the J gene end by 8 bases; junction bases not matched to a gene: 4. There are 12 residues in the CDR3. Germline CDR1 reads SNHLY; CDR2 reads FYNNEI. The CDR3: CASSDRGEEAFF. The CDR3 DNA follows: TGTGCCAGCAGCGACAGGGGGGAGGAAGCTTTCTTT.

This sequence joins TRBV5-5 and TRBJ1-6; D remains ambiguous. The CDR3 sequence is 11 residues long. Germline CDR1 reads SGHKS; CDR2 reads YYEKEE (reference sequence). Trimming shortened V by 9 bases and J by 10 bases, and 11 bases separated the two germline ends. The CDR3 spells CAMTRGSPLHF. The CDR3 DNA follows: TGTGCCATGACCAGAGGGTCACCCCTCCACTTT.

The V gene is TRBV7-8, the J gene TRBJ1-2, with a possible D match to TRBD1 (6 bases). The CDR3 runs to 14 residues. Germline V gives CDR1 SGHVS, CDR2 FQNEAQ. V was clipped by 5 bases and J by 1 base, with 11 bases between them. The CDR3: CASSPPDSNYGYTF. The CDR3 DNA follows: TGTGCCAGCAGCCCCCCGGACAGTAACTATGGCTACACCTTC.

This sequence joins TRBV12-5 and TRBJ2-7; perhaps TRBD2 as D (5 bases). Germline V gene data show CDR1 as LGHNT and CDR2 as FRNRAP. Deletions cut 6 bases from V and 1 base from J, with 16 bases between. The CDR3 loop spans 15 amino acids. The CDR3, as DNA: TGTGCTAGTGGGTCCCGATTGGGGAGATCCTACGAGCAGTACTTC. It encodes CASGSRLGRSYEQYF.